This T cell receptor (beta chain) was sequenced in a study of Graves' ophthalmopathy and Graves' hyperthyroidism. CDR1 and CDR2 from the germline V gene are DFQATT and SNEGSKA (reference sequence). The V end lost 0 bases, the J end lost 0 bases, and 12 bases lay between the germline ends. The CDR3 is 16 amino acids. Broader study findings: The study's model predicted ophthalmopathy progression at 65% to 71% sensitivity and 72% to 75% specificity. Most thyroid clonotypes with frequency above 0.001 were detected in blood too.

Amplification of TCR beta CDR3 regions used RNA transcripts. HTBI primers served in a first-round RT-PCR, which a second-round multiplex PCR followed. TCRdb redid the calling of the multiplex PCR reads with MiXCR, one entry per CDR3 protein. Of hundreds of thousands of distinct CDR3 sequences in the sample, 35% to 50% were seen once. The table lists this clonotype with many counts. Antigen unknown. The chain recombines TRBV20-1 with TRBJ1-3, with D unclear. The sequence was collected from an adult man with Graves' ophthalmopathy. Sequencing used peripheral blood. CDR3 amino acids: CSARDPKARSGNTIYF. In DNA, the CDR3 is TGCAGTGCTAGAGATCCGAAAGCCCGCTCTGGAAACACCATATATTTT.